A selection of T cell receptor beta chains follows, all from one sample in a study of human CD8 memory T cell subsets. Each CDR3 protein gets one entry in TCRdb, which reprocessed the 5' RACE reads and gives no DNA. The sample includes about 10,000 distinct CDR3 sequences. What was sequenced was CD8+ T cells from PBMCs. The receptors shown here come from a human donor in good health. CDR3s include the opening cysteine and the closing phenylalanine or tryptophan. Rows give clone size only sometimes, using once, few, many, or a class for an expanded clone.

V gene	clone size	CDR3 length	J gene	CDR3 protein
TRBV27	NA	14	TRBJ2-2	CASSSDRDPGELFF
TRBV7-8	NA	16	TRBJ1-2	CAIAQDGGLYQGGYTF
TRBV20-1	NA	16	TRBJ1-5	CSARDYRTGSDQPQHF
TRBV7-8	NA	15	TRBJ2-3	CASSSRLGSTDTQYF
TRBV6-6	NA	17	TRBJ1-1	CASSYVRDRGMNTEAFF
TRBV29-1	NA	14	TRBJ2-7	CSVEDRGGEYEQYF
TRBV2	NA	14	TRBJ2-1	CASSEEVGYNEQFF
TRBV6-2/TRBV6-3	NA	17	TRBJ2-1	CASSYSIADRAYNEQFF
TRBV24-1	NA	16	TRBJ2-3	CATSDPRATVTDTQYF
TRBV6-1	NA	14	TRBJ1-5	CASSEGTGGQPQHF
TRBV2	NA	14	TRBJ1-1	CASMLDPGGTEAFF
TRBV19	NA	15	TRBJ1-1	CASSMTGGPNTEAFF
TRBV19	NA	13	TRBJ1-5	CASSLQGSQPQHF
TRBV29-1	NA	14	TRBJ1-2	CSVEPTGGDYGYTF
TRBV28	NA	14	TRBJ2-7	CASSLVKGLGEQYF
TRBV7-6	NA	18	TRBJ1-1	CASSFRGTDLVAGTEAFF
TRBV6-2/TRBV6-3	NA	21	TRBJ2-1	CASSYSQSETSGFRSYNEQFF
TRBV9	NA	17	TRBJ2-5	CASSVGEGGPYQETQYF
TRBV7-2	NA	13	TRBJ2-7	CASSGGGSYEQYF
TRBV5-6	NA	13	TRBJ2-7	CASSLGTGYEQYF
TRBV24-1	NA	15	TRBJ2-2	CATRGTGDNTGELFF
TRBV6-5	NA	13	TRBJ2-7	CASRGDYTYEQYF
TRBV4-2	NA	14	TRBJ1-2	CASSQDRAEDGYTF
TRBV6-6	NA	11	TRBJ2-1	CASSQGDEQFF
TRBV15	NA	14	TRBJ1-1	CATSRLFLVTEAFF
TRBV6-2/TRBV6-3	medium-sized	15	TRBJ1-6	CASTRKDGLNSPLHF
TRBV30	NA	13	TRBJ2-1	CAWSYGQFNEQFF
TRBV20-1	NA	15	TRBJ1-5	CSARDLQGFNQPQHF
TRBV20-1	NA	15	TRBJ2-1	CSATLGLSSYNEQFF
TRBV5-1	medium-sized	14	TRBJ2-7	CASHPGQGIYEQYF
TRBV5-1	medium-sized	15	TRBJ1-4	CASSLSQETNEKLFF
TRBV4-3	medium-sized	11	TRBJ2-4	CASSLGNIQYF
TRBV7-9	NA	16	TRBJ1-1	CASSLDAAGWDTEAFF
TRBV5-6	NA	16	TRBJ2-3	CASSPRLAGGVDTQYF
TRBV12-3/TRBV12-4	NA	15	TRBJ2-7	CASSLAQGGLYEQYF
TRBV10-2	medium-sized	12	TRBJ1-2	CASSGFSSGYTF
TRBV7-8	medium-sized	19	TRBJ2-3	CASSLRRLGDAPSTDTQYF
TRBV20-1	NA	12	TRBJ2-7	CSAREFTYEQYF
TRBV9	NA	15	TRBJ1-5	CASSGGPYSNQPQHF
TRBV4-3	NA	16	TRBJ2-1	CASSQEASGIYNEQFF
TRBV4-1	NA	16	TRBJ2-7	CASSQDYQVGLYEQYF
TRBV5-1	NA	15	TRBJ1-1	CASSSPGTGATEAFF
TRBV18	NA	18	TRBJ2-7	CASSPYKIAGGSWYEQYF
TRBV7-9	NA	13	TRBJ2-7	CASSQKRIRGQYF
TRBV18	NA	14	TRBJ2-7	CASSPYGASYEQYF
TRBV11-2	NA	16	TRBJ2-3	CASSEWGQGRGDTQYF
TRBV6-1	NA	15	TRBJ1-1	CASTPEGVTGTEAFF
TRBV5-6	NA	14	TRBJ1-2	CASRNEGRFYGYTF
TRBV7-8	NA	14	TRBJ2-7	CASRDRDSSYEQYF
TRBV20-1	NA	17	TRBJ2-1	CSATLVTLSGSYNEQFF
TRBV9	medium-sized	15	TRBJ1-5	CASSVRRDGNQPQHF
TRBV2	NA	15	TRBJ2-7	CASSELAGVSYEQYF
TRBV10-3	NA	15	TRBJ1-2	CATNPGTATNYGYTF
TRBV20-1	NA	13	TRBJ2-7	CSARDYRSYEQYF
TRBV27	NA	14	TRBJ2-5	CAREGTSGQETQYF
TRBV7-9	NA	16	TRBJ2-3	CASSSSEGAHTDTQYF
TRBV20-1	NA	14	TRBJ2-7	CSAMTGLTSYEQYF
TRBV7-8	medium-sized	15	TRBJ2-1	CASSLPLGDKDEQFF
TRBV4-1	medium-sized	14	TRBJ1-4	CASSQGSTREKLFF